This passage covers 27 T cell receptor beta chains from one sample sequenced in a study of PD-1 blockade in classical Hodgkin lymphoma. After autologous stem cell transplantation all patients relapsed, and prior brentuximab vedotin exposure differed between cohorts. Libraries were prepared by immunoSEQ multiplex PCR; TCRdb keeps only in-frame clonotypes and omits some of them. The sample has some 96,000 clones, roughly 92% seen once. This specimen consisted of peripheral blood mononuclear cells (PBMCs), obtained at baseline. The receptors stem from a human donor with classical Hodgkin lymphoma.

This rearrangement joins TRBV7-3 to TRBJ2-7; 8 nucleotides align to TRBD2. The V and J ends lost 4 bases and 6 bases, in that order; junction bases with no gene match: 8. Germline CDR1 SGHTA, CDR2 FQGTGA. The CDR3 length is 14 residues. The CDR3 DNA sequence: TGTGCCAGCAGCTCCCCGGGAGGGCCATCCGAGCAGTACTTC. Translating it yields CASSSPGGPSEQYF.

V and J are TRBV4-2 and TRBJ2-3; 8 bases match TRBD1. The germline gives CDR1 LGHNA, CDR2 YNFKEQ. V lost 0 bases and J lost 3; bases outside the gene matches: 5. The CDR3 runs 16 residues. The CDR3 nucleotides read TGTGCCAGCAGCCAAGATCTCCAGGGGGCAACAGATACGCAGTATTTT. Amino acid sequence: CASSQDLQGATDTQYF.

This clone has only one observation. V usage is TRBV13 and J usage is TRBJ2-7; weak D call: TRBD2 (6 bases). In germline, CDR1 is PRHDT, CDR2 FYEKMQ (reference sequence). The length of the CDR3 is 14 residues. V was clipped by 0 bases and J by 4 bases, with 10 bases between them. The CDR3 spells CASSLGLATYEQYF. The CDR3 nucleotides read TGTGCCAGCAGCTTAGGACTAGCTACGTACGAGCAGTACTTC.

V usage is TRBV6-5 and J usage is TRBJ2-7; D might be TRBD2 (6 bases). The CDR3 has 15 residues. Germline assignment: CDR1 MNHEY and CDR2 SVGAGI. V lost 6 bases and J 0 bases, leaving 15 bases between the germline ends. In DNA, the CDR3 is TGTGCCAGCAGATGGGGACTCCATCCCTCCTACGAGCAGTACTTC. Its protein product is CASRWGLHPSYEQYF.

The chain employs TRBV20-1 and TRBJ1-1, with 7 bases identical to TRBD1. Germline values: CDR1 DFQATT, CDR2 SNEGSKA (reference sequence). CDR3 length: 11 residues. The CDR3 DNA is TGCAGGGCACAGGGGTACACTGAAGCTTTCTTT. Protein: CRAQGYTEAFF.

This CDR3 reads CASRRRRETSYEQYF. The CDR3 DNA reads as TGTGCCAGCAGACGACGGAGGGAGACCTCCTACGAGCAGTACTTC. This rearrangement joins TRBV6-5 to TRBJ2-5, with TRBD2 as a possible D gene (6 bases). The J call may be wrong; the DNA end is better matched by TRBJ2-7. Germline V gene sequence: CDR1 MNHEY, CDR2 SVGAGI. This CDR3 has 15 amino acids.

The J gene is TRBJ2-7, the V gene TRBV9; TRBD2 matches 8 bases. V trimming: 0 bases; J trimming: 6 bases; junction bases outside the gene matches: 8. The CDR3 length is 15 residues. CDR1 is SGDLS, CDR2 YYNGEE, per germline. Here the CDR3 reads CASSVDYGLAGEQYF. The CDR3 nucleotides are TGTGCCAGCAGCGTAGATTATGGACTAGCAGGCGAGCAGTACTTC.

The chain employs TRBV14 and TRBJ1-1; D possibly corresponds to TRBD1 (6 bases). The V end was cut by 3 bases, the J end by 6 bases, with 20 bases between. This CDR3 has 16 residues. Germline V gene data show CDR1 as SGHDN and CDR2 as FVKESK. The CDR3 sequence: CASSQVMRGRDPEAFF. DNA for the CDR3: TGTGCCAGCAGCCAGGTTATGCGGGGGCGCGATCCTGAAGCTTTCTTT.

The chain has TRBV13 and TRBJ2-7; TRBD2 aligns across 7 bases. CDR3 length: 15 amino acids. The J segment lost 2 bases and the V segment lost 5 bases, leaving 9 bases of the junction unmatched. Germline-derived CDR1 and CDR2 are PRHDT and FYEKMQ (reference sequence). CDR3 residues: CASSRRGDPPYEQYF. For the CDR3, the DNA is TGTGCCAGCAGCCGTCGGGGGGATCCCCCCTACGAGCAGTACTTC.

This CDR3 is CAISRGQLDSYEQYF. The CDR3 coding sequence is TGTGCCATCAGTCGGGGACAGCTGGACTCCTACGAGCAGTACTTC. This chain uses TRBV10-3 with TRBJ2-7; 7 bases fit TRBD1. CDR3 length equals 15 residues. Per germline, CDR1 ENHRY and CDR2 SYGVKD. V dropped 5 bases and J dropped 0; count of bases not matched to a gene: 7.

V gene TRBV28 combines with J gene TRBJ1-4; weak D call: TRBD1 (6 bases). Trimming removed 6 bases from V and 8 bases from J, with 13 bases in between. This CDR3 region has 13 residues. Germline V CDR1 and CDR2: MDHEN, SYDVKM. CDR3 coding DNA: TGTGCCAGCAGCCCAAGGACAGCAGAAAAACTGTTTTTT. Translation: CASSPRTAEKLFF.

The J gene is TRBJ1-1, the V gene TRBV6-5, with D maybe TRBD1 (5 bases). Germline CDR1 is MNHEY and CDR2 is SVGAGI. V was shortened by 6 bases and J by 4 bases, with 12 bases between the two germline ends. The CDR3 loop spans 13 amino acids. The CDR3 DNA sequence: TGTGCCAGCAGACGCCATGGGGGCACTGAAGCTTTCTTT. Its protein is CASRRHGGTEAFF.

The chain is built from TRBV11-2 and TRBJ2-6, with D perhaps TRBD1 or TRBD2 (5 bases each). CDR3 size: 16 residues. Germline assignment: CDR1 SGHAT and CDR2 FQNNGV. V lost 0 bases, J lost 2 bases, and 8 bases lay in between. CDR3 nucleotides: TGTGCCAGCAGCTTAGACCGGGGCCCTGGGGCCAACGTCCTGACTTTC. This sequence encodes CASSLDRGPGANVLTF.

V usage is TRBV10-1 and J usage is TRBJ2-7; D call uncertain. CDR3 length: 13 amino acids. The ends were cut back, 4 bases at V and 5 bases at J, with 12 bases in the middle. Germline CDR1 WNHNN, CDR2 SYGVQD (reference sequence). The chain's CDR3 is CASSVNPFNEQYF. The CDR3 bases are TGCGCCAGCAGTGTAAACCCCTTCAACGAGCAGTACTTC.

The DNA of the CDR3 is TGTGCCAGCAGTTTTTTCCGCAGGGACGGCTACACCATATATTTT. It is translated as CASSFFRRDGYTIYF. This chain connects TRBV28 to TRBJ1-3, with D possibly TRBD1 on 5 matching bases. In germline, CDR1 is MDHEN, CDR2 SYDVKM. Trimming took 3 bases from V and 8 from J, leaving 17 bases between them. CDR3 size: 15 residues.

V gene TRBV7-9 combines with J gene TRBJ2-7; unclear D gene. Deletions cut 8 bases from V and 7 bases from J, with 9 bases between. Germline V gives CDR1 SEHNR, CDR2 FQNEAQ (reference sequence). This CDR3 region has 10 residues. As DNA, the CDR3 is TGTGCCAGCGGCCCTAGGGAGCAGTACTTC. Translated, it gives CASGPREQYF.

This rearrangement joins TRBV6-5 to TRBJ1-1, with D unresolved. Between the trimmed V and J ends, which lost 10 bases and 4 bases, there was a span of 13 bases. This CDR3 has 12 residues. CDR1 and CDR2 from the germline V gene are MNHEY and SVGAGI. CDR3 loop: CATARVSTEAFF. The CDR3 nucleotides are TGTGCCACCGCGCGGGTTAGCACTGAAGCTTTCTTT.

The table lists this clone with a count of one. The chain couples TRBV27 to TRBJ1-3; D might be TRBD1 (5 bases). Germline V gene lookup returns CDR1 MNHEY and CDR2 SMNVEV (reference sequence). The CDR3 runs to 15 residues. V lost 6 bases and J 0 bases, leaving 12 bases between the germline ends. CDR3 sequence: CASRRAGSSGNTIYF. The DNA for the CDR3 is TGTGCCAGCAGGCGAGCAGGGAGCTCTGGAAACACCATATATTTT.

The V and J genes are TRBV9 and TRBJ1-2; 11 bases match TRBD1. Unmatched junction bases numbered 13, after V lost 0 bases and J lost 6 bases. Germline lookup yields CDR1 SGDLS and CDR2 YYNGEE. The CDR3 runs to 18 residues. The CDR3 nucleotides are TGTGCCAGCAGCGTAGCCCACGGACAGGGGGCCAGTCTTGATGGCTACACCTTC. Residues: CASSVAHGQGASLDGYTF.

V is TRBV11-2 and J is TRBJ1-5, with D uncertain. V lost 1 base and J lost 0, with 10 bases in between. Germline V gene data show CDR1 as SGHAT and CDR2 as FQNNGV. The CDR3 loop spans 16 amino acids. The CDR3 loop reads CASSLAPTVSNQPQHF. In DNA form, the CDR3 reads TGTGCCAGCAGCTTAGCCCCGACTGTTAGCAATCAGCCCCAGCATTTT.

J is TRBJ2-2 and V is TRBV19; the D call may be TRBD1 or TRBD2 (5 bases each). Germline CDR1 reads LNHDA; CDR2 reads SQIVND (reference sequence). Trimming took off 5 bases at V and 6 bases at J, with 10 bases between the two ends. This CDR3 is 13 amino acids long. This CDR3 reads CASSDGTPGELFF. CDR3 sequence (DNA): TGTGCCAGTAGTGACGGGACCCCCGGGGAGCTGTTTTTT.

This sequence joins TRBV6-1 and TRBJ2-6; D may match TRBD1 or TRBD2 (6 bases each). The CDR3 totals 14 residues. V lost 7 bases, J lost 0 bases, and 7 bases lay in between. Germline V lookup: CDR1 MNHNS, CDR2 SASEGT. The CDR3 bases are TGTGCCAGCACGGGGGCCTCTGGGGCCAACGTCCTGACTTTC. Translated: CASTGASGANVLTF.

J is TRBJ1-2 and V is TRBV5-1; no clear D gene. The CDR3 has 15 amino acids. Germline CDR1 SGHRS, CDR2 YFSETQ. V lost 3 bases, J lost 2 bases, and 14 bases lay in between. Written as DNA, the CDR3 is TGCGCCAGCAGCTCCCCCGCGGGCAGCAACTATGGCTACACCTTC. Translating it yields CASSSPAGSNYGYTF.

The chain joins TRBV19 to TRBJ2-6; D remains unclear. CDR1 is LNHDA and CDR2 is SQIVND in the germline V gene (reference sequence). The CDR3 covers 13 residues. Trimming left V 5 bases short and J 0 bases short, with 2 bases between. The CDR3 nucleotides read TGTGCCAGTAGTCTCTCTGGGGCCAACGTCCTGACTTTC. Residues: CASSLSGANVLTF.

The chain couples TRBV6-5 to TRBJ2-3; D remains ambiguous. Germline-derived CDR1 and CDR2 are MNHEY and SVGAGI. The V end was cut by 4 bases, the J end by 0 bases, with 11 bases between. The CDR3 has 15 residues. The CDR3 sequence is CASSSESSSTDTQYF. The CDR3 nucleotides are TGTGCCAGCAGTTCGGAGTCCTCTAGCACAGATACGCAGTATTTT.

The V gene is TRBV6-5, the J gene TRBJ2-1; D is unresolved. Germline CDR1 reads MNHEY; CDR2 reads SVGAGI. Trimming took off 2 bases at V and 7 bases at J, with 12 bases between the two ends. This CDR3 comprises 14 residues. DNA for the CDR3: TGTGCCAGCAGTTACAACGGTGGGGATAATGAGCAGTTCTTC. Translation: CASSYNGGDNEQFF.

The V and J genes are TRBV7-9 and TRBJ2-2, with a tentative D call TRBD1 (6 bases). The germline CDR1 and CDR2 sequences are SEHNR and FQNEAQ (reference sequence). The CDR3 is 13 residues long. Trimming took off 11 bases at V and 7 bases at J, with 17 bases between the two ends. This chain's CDR3 is CAFGQPRGGELFF. For the CDR3, the DNA is TGTGCCTTCGGACAGCCGCGTGGCGGGGAGCTGTTTTTT. Variable domain in full (rest from reference TRBV7-9 and TRBJ2-2): DTGVSQNPRHKITKRGQNVTFRCDPISEHNRLYWYRQTLGQGPEFLTYFQNEAQLEKSRLLSDRFSAERPKGSFSTLEIQRTEQGDSAMYLCAFGQPRGGELFFGEGSRLTVL.